What follows describes a single T cell receptor beta chain. Without the conserved terminal phenylalanine or tryptophan, this CDR3 likely stems from a read error. According to the study, TCR beta libraries were built with iRepertoire HTBI primers and CDR3-region Arm-PCR. One entry per CDR3 protein results from TCRdb running MiXCR on the multiplex PCR reads. The sample includes fewer than 550,000 distinct CDR3 sequences, roughly 21% of them seen just once. Regarding time point: persistent/refractory GD, antithyroid drugs over 5 years with positive TRAb. RNA from PBMCs was the source of the TCR library. These data originate in a study of regulatory T cells in long-lasting Graves disease. Turning to the study itself: Persistent Graves' disease required over 5 years of antithyroid drugs and positive TSH receptor antibodies.

This TCR was sampled from a female donor with Graves disease. The sample here was peripheral blood mononuclear cells (PBMCs), taken when the disease was refractory, from a patient treated with antithyroid drugs.

The CDR3 reads CASSSGQGPDGKLFL. CDR3 bases: TGTGCCAGCAGTTCCGGACAGGGTCCGGATGGAAAACTGTTTCTT. J is TRBJ1-4 and V is TRBV28, with 8 nucleotides matching TRBD1. This CDR3 has 15 amino acids. Per the germline V gene, CDR1 is MDHEN and CDR2 is SYDVKM. After removal of 4 bases from V and 10 bases from J, the junction contained 11 bases not matched to a gene.